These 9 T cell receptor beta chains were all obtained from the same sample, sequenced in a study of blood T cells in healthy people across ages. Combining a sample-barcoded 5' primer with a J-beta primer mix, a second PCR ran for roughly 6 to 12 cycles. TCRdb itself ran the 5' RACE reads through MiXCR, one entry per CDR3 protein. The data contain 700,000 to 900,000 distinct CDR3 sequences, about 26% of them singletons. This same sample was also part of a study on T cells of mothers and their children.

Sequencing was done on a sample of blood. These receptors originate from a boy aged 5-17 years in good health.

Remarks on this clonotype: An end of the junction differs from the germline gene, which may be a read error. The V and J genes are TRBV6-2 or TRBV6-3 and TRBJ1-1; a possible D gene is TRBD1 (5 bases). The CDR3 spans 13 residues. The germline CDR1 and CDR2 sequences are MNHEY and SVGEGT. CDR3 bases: TGTGCCTGCAGTGTTCTTCAGGGCTCTGAAGCTTTCTTT. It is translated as CACSVLQGSEAFF.

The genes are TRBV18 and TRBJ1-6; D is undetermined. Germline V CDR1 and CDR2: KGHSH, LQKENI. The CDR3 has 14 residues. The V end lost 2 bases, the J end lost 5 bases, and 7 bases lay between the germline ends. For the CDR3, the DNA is TGTGCCAGCTCACCAAGAAGCGATAATTCACCCCTCCACTTT. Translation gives CASSPRSDNSPLHF.

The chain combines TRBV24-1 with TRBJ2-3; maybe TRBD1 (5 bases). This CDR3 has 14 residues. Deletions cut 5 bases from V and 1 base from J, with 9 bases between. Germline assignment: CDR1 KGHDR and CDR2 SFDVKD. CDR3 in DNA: TGTGCCACCAGTGGTGGGGCTCGCACAGATACGCAGTATTTT. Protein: CATSGGARTDTQYF.

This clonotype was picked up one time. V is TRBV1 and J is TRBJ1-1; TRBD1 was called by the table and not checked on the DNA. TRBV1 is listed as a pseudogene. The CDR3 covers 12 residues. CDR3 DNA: TGCACCACCCACCAGCAAGGCAGGGGTTCTTCCTTT. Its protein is CTTHQQGRGSSF.

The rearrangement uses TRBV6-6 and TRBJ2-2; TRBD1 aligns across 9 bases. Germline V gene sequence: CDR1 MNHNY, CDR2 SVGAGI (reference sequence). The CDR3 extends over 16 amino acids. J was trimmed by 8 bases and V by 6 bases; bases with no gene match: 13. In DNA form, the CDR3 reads TGTGCCAGCAGGGGGGGGACCGGGACAGGGACTGGGGAGCTGTTTTTT. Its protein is CASRGGTGTGTGELFF.

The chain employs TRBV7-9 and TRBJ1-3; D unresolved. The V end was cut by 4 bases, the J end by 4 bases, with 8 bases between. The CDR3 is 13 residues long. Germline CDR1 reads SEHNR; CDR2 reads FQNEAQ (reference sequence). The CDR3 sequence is CASSSGYGNTIYF. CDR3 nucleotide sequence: TGTGCCAGCAGCTCAGGCTACGGAAACACCATATATTTT.

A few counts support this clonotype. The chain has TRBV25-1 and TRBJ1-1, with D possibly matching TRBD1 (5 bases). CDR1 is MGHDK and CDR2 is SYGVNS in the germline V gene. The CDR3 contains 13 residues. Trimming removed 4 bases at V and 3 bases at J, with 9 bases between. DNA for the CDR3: TGTGCCAGCAGTGCTGGCAGGGACACTGAAGCTTTCTTT. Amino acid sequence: CASSAGRDTEAFF.

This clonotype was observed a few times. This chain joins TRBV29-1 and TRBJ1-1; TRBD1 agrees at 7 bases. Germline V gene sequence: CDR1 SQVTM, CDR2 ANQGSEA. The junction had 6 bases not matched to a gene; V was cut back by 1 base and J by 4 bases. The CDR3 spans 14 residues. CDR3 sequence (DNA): TGCAGCGTTGAAGGGAGGGGGCTGGTCACTGAAGCTTTCTTT. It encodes CSVEGRGLVTEAFF.

As DNA, the CDR3 is TGCGCCAGCAGCCCTGTGGTGGGGGGCTCCTACAATGAGCAGTTCTTC. Protein sequence: CASSPVVGGSYNEQFF. The chain has TRBV4-1 and TRBJ2-1; D possibly corresponds to TRBD2 (6 bases). CDR1 MGHRA and CDR2 YSYEKL come from the germline V gene. V was pared by 4 bases and J by 0 bases, with 13 bases between. This CDR3 spans 16 amino acids.